The T cell receptor (beta chain) described here comes from a study of cytomegalovirus exposure and HLA in healthy donors. Points from the study as a whole: Cytomegalovirus association was listed for around 180 TCR beta chains. HLA allele associations emerged for around 15,000 TCR beta sequences in a later analysis, at 0.05 false discovery rate. The CMV antigen specificity of a few CMV-associated chains was confirmed through in vitro analysis.

With respect to this clone: Antigen: not known.

The CDR3 has 16 amino acids. The V gene's germline CDR1 is SNHLY and CDR2 FYNNEI. V was clipped by 5 bases and J by 4 bases; unmatched bases: 5. Primers: 60 Vbeta forward and 13 Jbeta reverse. Study processing details: Per a later analysis, the number of unique TCR beta chains was about 80 million, of which 10 million to 11 million were shared. Produced via immunoSEQ multiplex PCR; TCRdb's table is partial and in-frame only. D and trimming come from the DNA, and the V and J calls and clone size come from that table. This repertoire shows about 180,000 clones, approximately 72% found once; its top ten account for roughly 2.5%.

The sample consisted of PBMCs. The chain links TRBV2 to TRBJ2-2; 12 bases are shared with TRBD2. This TCR derives from a human donor in good health. CDR3 bases: TGTGCCAGCAGTTATGCTAGCGGGGGGGCCACCGGGGAGCTGTTTTTT. This encodes CASSYASGGATGELFF.